This T cell receptor (beta chain) was observed in a study of cytomegalovirus exposure and HLA in healthy donors. General observations from the study: Some V segments, TRBV6-2 and TRBV6-3 among them, were indistinguishable and were therefore excluded. Later genetic work tied a missense DCLRE1C variant to beta-chain V and J trimming. When analyzed later, the rates of TCR association showed variation by HLA locus, with DRB1 the most and HLA-C the fewest.

The PCR ran on 60 Vbeta and 13 Jbeta primers. TCRdb's table, derived via immunoSEQ multiplex PCR, lists solely in-frame clones and lacks some. The sample lists 220,000 or so clones, more than 60% occurring once. The CDR3 is made up of 18 amino acids. Germline CDR1 reads LNHDA; CDR2 reads SQIVND (reference sequence). Concerning this clone itself: Its antigen is currently unknown. At one end the junction does not follow the germline gene, possibly because of a read error.

This clonotype was obtained from a woman under 40 in good health and CMV-seronegative. The specimen sequenced was PBMCs. V usage is TRBV19 and J usage is TRBJ1-1; no definite D call. CDR3 sequence reads: CATSINPEARDWDTEAFF. In nucleotides, the CDR3 is TGTGCCACTAGTATCAACCCAGAGGCACGAGATTGGGACACTGAAGCTTTCTTT.